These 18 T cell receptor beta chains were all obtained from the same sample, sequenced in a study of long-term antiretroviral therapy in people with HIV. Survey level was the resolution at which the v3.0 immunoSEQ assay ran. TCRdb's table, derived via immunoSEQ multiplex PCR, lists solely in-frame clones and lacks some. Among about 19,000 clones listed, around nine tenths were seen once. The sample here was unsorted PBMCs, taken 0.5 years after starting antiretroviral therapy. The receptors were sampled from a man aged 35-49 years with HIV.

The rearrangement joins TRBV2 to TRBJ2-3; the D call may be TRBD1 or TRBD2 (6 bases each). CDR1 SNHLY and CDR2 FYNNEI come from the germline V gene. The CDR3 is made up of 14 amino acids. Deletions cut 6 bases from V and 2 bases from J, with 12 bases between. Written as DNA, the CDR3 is TGTGCCAGCAGGGAGGGACACGCCACAGATACGCAGTATTTT. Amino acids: CASREGHATDTQYF.

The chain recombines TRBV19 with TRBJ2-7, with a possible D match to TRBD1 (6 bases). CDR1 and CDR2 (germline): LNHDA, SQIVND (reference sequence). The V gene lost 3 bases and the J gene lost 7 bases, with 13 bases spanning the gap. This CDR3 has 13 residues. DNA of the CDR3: TGTGCCAGTAGTATTTCCGAACAGGGAGAGCAGTACTTC. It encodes CASSISEQGEQYF.

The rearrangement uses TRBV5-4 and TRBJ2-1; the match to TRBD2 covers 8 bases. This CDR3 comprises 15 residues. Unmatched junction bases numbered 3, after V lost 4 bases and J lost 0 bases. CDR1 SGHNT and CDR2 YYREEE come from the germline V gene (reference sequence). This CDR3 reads CASSESGSSYNEQFF. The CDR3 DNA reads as TGTGCCAGCAGCGAGAGCGGGAGCTCCTACAATGAGCAGTTCTTC.

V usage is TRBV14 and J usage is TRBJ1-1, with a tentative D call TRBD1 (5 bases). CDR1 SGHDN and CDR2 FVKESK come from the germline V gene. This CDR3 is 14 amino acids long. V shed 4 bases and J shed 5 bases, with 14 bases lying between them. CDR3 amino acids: CASSPGPGRTEAFF. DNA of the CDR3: TGTGCCAGCAGCCCAGGTCCAGGGAGAACTGAAGCTTTCTTT.

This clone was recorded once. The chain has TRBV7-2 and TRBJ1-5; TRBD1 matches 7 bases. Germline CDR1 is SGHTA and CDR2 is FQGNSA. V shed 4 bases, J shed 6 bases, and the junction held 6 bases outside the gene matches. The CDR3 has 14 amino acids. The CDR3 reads CASSSTTGTQPQHF. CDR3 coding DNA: TGTGCCAGCAGCTCAACGACAGGGACTCAGCCCCAGCATTTT.

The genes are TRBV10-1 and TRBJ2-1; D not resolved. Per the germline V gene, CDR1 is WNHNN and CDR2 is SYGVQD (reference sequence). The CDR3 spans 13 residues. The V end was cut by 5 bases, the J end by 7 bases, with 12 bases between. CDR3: CASSLYIGNEQFF. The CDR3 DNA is TGCGCCAGCAGTCTCTATATTGGGAATGAGCAGTTCTTC.

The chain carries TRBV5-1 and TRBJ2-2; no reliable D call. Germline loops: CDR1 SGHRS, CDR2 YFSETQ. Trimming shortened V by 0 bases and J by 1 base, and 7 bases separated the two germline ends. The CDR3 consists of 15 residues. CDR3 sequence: CASSLAWGNTGELFF. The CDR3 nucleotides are TGCGCCAGCAGCTTGGCCTGGGGGAACACCGGGGAGCTGTTTTTT.

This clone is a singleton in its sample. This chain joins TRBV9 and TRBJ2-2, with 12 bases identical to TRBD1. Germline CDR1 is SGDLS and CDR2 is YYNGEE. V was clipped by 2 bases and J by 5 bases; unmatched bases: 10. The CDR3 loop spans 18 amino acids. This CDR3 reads CASSVDGTGGRGTGELFF. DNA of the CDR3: TGTGCCAGCAGCGTCGACGGGACAGGGGGCCGGGGGACCGGGGAGCTGTTTTTT.

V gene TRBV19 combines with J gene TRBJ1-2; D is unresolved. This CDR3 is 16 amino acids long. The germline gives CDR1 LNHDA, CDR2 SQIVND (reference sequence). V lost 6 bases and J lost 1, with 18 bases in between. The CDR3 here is CASRVRGPRDNYGYTF. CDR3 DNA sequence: TGTGCCAGTAGAGTTCGAGGCCCCCGGGATAACTATGGCTACACCTTC.

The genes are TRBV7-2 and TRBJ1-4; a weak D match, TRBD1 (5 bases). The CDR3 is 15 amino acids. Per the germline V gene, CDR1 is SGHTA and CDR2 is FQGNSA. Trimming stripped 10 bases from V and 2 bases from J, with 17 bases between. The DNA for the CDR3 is TGTGCCATCAAAACCCAGGGAAGTACTAATGAAAAACTGTTTTTT. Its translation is CAIKTQGSTNEKLFF.

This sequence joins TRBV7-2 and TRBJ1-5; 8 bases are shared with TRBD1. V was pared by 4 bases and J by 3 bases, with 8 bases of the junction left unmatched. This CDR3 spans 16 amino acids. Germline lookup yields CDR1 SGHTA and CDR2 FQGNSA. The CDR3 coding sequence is TGTGCCAGCAGCTCCCCCGACAGGGGACTCAATCAGCCCCAGCATTTT. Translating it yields CASSSPDRGLNQPQHF.

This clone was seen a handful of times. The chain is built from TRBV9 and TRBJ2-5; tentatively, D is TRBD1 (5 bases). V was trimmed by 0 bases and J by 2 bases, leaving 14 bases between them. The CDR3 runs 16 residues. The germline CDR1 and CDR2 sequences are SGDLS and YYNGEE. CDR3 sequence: CASSVAGRAEQETQYF. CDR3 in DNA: TGTGCCAGCAGCGTAGCGGGCAGGGCTGAACAAGAGACCCAGTACTTC.

CDR3 in amino acids: CASSEAAGLSTDTQYF. The CDR3 DNA reads as TGTGCCAGCAGTGAAGCGGCGGGACTTTCCACAGATACGCAGTATTTT. V and J are TRBV6-1 and TRBJ2-3; maybe TRBD2 (6 bases). The CDR3 runs 16 residues. Trimming took 0 bases from V and 2 from J, leaving 12 bases between them. Germline V gene lookup returns CDR1 MNHNS and CDR2 SASEGT.

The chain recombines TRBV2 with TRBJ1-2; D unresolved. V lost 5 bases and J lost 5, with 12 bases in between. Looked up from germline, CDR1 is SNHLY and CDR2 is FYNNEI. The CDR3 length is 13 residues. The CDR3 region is CASSSGRVYGYTF. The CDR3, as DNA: TGTGCCAGCAGTTCCGGACGGGTATATGGCTACACCTTC.

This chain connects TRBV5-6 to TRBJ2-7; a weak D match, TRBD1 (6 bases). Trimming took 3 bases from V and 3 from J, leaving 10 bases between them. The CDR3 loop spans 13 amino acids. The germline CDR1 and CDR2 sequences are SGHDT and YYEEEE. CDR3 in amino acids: CASSSDRGYEQYF. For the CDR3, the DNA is TGTGCCAGCAGCTCGGACAGAGGCTACGAGCAGTACTTC.

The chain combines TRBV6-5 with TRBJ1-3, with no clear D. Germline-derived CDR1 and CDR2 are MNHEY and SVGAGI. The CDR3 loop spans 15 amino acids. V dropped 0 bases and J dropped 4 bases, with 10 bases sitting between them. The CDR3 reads CASSYSQQHGNTIYF. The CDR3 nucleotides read TGTGCCAGCAGTTACTCACAACAACACGGAAACACCATATATTTT.

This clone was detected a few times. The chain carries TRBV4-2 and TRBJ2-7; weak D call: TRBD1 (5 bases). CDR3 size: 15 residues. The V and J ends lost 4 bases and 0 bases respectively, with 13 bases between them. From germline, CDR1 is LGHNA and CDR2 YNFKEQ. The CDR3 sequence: CASSLGVTSSYEQYF. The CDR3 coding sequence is TGTGCCAGCAGCCTAGGGGTCACCAGCTCCTACGAGCAGTACTTC.

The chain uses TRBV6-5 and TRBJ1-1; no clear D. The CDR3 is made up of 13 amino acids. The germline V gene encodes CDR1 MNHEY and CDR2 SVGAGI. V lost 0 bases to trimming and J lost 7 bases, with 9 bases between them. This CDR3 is CASSYSIKGEAFF. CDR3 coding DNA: TGTGCCAGCAGTTACTCGATCAAGGGTGAAGCTTTCTTT.